Listed here are 25 T cell receptor beta chains from one sample, sequenced in a study of cytomegalovirus exposure and HLA in healthy donors. Primers for the PCR totalled 60 Vbeta and 13 Jbeta. Generated by immunoSEQ multiplex PCR, the TCRdb table keeps only in-frame clones and is missing some. The data show about 160,000 clones, with approximately 82% seen just once and over 1.1% held by the top ten. Sequenced sample: PBMCs. These receptors came from a male donor in good health and CMV-seronegative.

This chain uses TRBV7-8 with TRBJ2-1; TRBD2 agrees at 7 bases. Germline CDR1 is SGHVS and CDR2 is FQNEAQ. Unmatched junction bases numbered 4, after V lost 0 bases and J lost 8 bases. This CDR3 contains 14 residues. CDR3: CASSLARGRDEQFF. The CDR3 coding sequence is TGTGCCAGCAGCTTAGCTCGGGGGAGGGATGAGCAGTTCTTC.

This clone was seen once. The chain couples TRBV4-1 to TRBJ2-7; 11 nucleotides agree with TRBD2. The V segment lost 1 base and the J segment 0 bases; nucleotides outside the gene matches: 2. This CDR3 spans 16 amino acids. The germline V gene encodes CDR1 MGHRA and CDR2 YSYEKL. The CDR3 DNA reads as TGCGCCAGCAGCCAAGTTACTAGCGGGAGCTCCTACGAGCAGTACTTC. It encodes CASSQVTSGSSYEQYF.

The chain couples TRBV6-5 to TRBJ1-2, with D uncertain. The V and J ends lost 6 bases and 0 bases respectively, with 8 bases between them. Germline values: CDR1 MNHEY, CDR2 SVGAGI. The CDR3 runs to 13 residues. The DNA of the CDR3 is TGTGCCAGCAGGTCTACAGCTAACTATGGCTACACCTTC. This encodes CASRSTANYGYTF.

The genes are TRBV6-1 and TRBJ1-1; no firm D call. Trimming removed 0 bases from V and 9 bases from J, with 8 bases in between. Germline CDR1 reads MNHNS; CDR2 reads SASEGT. The CDR3 has 12 residues. CDR3 sequence reads: CASSEAGGQAFF. The CDR3 DNA sequence: TGTGCCAGCAGTGAAGCAGGAGGGCAAGCTTTCTTT.

This chain's CDR3 is CASSLGQGGYNEQFF. In nucleotides, the CDR3 is TGTGCCAGCAGCCTCGGACAGGGGGGCTACAATGAGCAGTTCTTC. The genes are TRBV11-2 and TRBJ2-1; 10 bases fit TRBD1. This CDR3 spans 15 amino acids. Germline V gene sequence: CDR1 SGHAT, CDR2 FQNNGV. Trimming at V came to 5 bases and at J to 3 bases, leaving 4 bases not matched to a gene.

The chain recombines TRBV20-1 with TRBJ2-1, with 7 bases lining up with TRBD2. CDR3 length: 11 residues. V was clipped by 3 bases and J by 10 bases; unmatched bases: 3. CDR1 and CDR2 from the germline V gene are DFQATT and SNEGSKA (reference sequence). The CDR3 DNA sequence: TGCAGTGCTAGGCGGGGGACGGAGCAGTTCTTC. Translating it yields CSARRGTEQFF.

The chain links TRBV7-7 to TRBJ2-2; 9 nucleotides line up with TRBD2. Germline CDR1 SSHAT, CDR2 FNYEAQ (reference sequence). The CDR3 has 16 residues. With 4 bases clipped from V and 1 base from J, the junction kept 4 bases outside the gene matches. The chain's CDR3 is CASSSSLAGNTGELFF. The CDR3 DNA follows: TGTGCCAGCAGCTCCTCACTAGCGGGGAACACCGGGGAGCTGTTTTTT.

V gene TRBV18 combines with J gene TRBJ2-1; the match to TRBD2 covers 13 bases. The CDR3 runs to 19 residues. Germline CDR1 is KGHSH and CDR2 is LQKENI. J lost 0 bases, V lost 0 bases, and 5 bases had no gene match. The CDR3, as DNA: TGTGCCAGCTCACCACCCCCTAGGACTAGCGGGGGCTCCTACAATGAGCAGTTCTTC. This sequence encodes CASSPPPRTSGGSYNEQFF.

V and J are TRBV11-2 and TRBJ2-1; D unclear. V lost 3 bases and J lost 0, with 9 bases in between. The CDR3 is 15 amino acids. Germline lookup yields CDR1 SGHAT and CDR2 FQNNGV. For the CDR3, the DNA is TGTGCCAGCAGCTTGGCGGCCAGCTCCTACAATGAGCAGTTCTTC. It codes for CASSLAASSYNEQFF.

The chain links TRBV5-1 to TRBJ1-6, with D unclear. The CDR3 covers 15 residues. In germline, CDR1 is SGHRS, CDR2 YFSETQ. Trimming took off 0 bases at V and 6 bases at J, with 10 bases between the two ends. CDR3 bases: TGCGCCAGCAGCTTGGATAGCCTACCTAATTCACCCCTCCACTTT. It is translated as CASSLDSLPNSPLHF.

V usage is TRBV30 and J usage is TRBJ2-5; D possibly corresponds to TRBD1 (6 bases). The germline CDR1 and CDR2 sequences are GTSNPN and SVGIG (reference sequence). This CDR3 is 13 amino acids long. Trimming shortened V by 6 bases and J by 2 bases, and 13 bases separated the two germline ends. CDR3 coding DNA: TGTGCCTGTGACCCGACAGGACAAGAGACCCAGTACTTC. It yields the protein CACDPTGQETQYF.

This clone was seen a handful of times. This chain uses TRBV7-9 with TRBJ1-5, with D uncertain. The CDR3 runs 13 residues. With 3 bases removed from V and 4 bases from J, the gap between germline ends came to 7 bases. The germline V gene encodes CDR1 SEHNR and CDR2 FQNEAQ (reference sequence). In nucleotides, the CDR3 is TGTGCCAGCAGCTTCGGCGGTAATCAGCCCCAGCATTTT. It is translated as CASSFGGNQPQHF.

This sequence joins TRBV7-3 and TRBJ2-1; TRBD2 is a possible D gene (5 bases). Trimming removed 3 bases at V and 5 bases at J, with 11 bases between. The germline V gene has CDR1 SGHTA and CDR2 FQGTGA. This CDR3 has 14 amino acids. The CDR3 sequence is CASSFSEGNNEQFF. The CDR3 coding sequence is TGTGCCAGCAGCTTTAGTGAGGGCAACAATGAGCAGTTCTTC.

This rearrangement joins TRBV2 to TRBJ2-1; D remains unclear. V lost 5 bases and J lost 2, with 7 bases in between. Germline values: CDR1 SNHLY, CDR2 FYNNEI. This CDR3 spans 13 amino acids. CDR3: CASSTLAYNEQFF. DNA for the CDR3: TGTGCCAGCAGTACCTTAGCCTACAATGAGCAGTTCTTC. Full variable domain (rest looked up from reference TRBV2 and TRBJ2-1): EPEVTQTPSHQVTQMGQEVILRCVPISNHLYFYWYRQILGQKVEFLVSFYNNEISEKSEIFDDQFSVERPDGSNFTLKIRSTKLEDSAMYFCASSTLAYNEQFFGPGTRLTVL.

J is TRBJ1-5 and V is TRBV2; D is ambiguous. This CDR3 has 13 residues. Germline assignment: CDR1 SNHLY and CDR2 FYNNEI. Trimming took off 2 bases at V and 11 bases at J, with 13 bases between the two ends. The CDR3 nucleotides read TGTGCCAGCAGTGAAAACCTCATGTCAGCCCAGCATTTT. It yields the protein CASSENLMSAQHF.

The chain combines TRBV6-5 with TRBJ2-4; the D gene is possibly TRBD2 (5 bases). This CDR3 comprises 14 residues. With 3 bases removed from V and 3 bases from J, the gap between germline ends came to 9 bases. From germline, CDR1 is MNHEY and CDR2 SVGAGI. The CDR3 is CASSYRGSKNIQYF. CDR3 nucleotides: TGTGCCAGCAGTTATCGGGGTAGCAAAAACATTCAGTACTTC.

The chain is built from TRBV11-2 and TRBJ2-1; TRBD2 matches at 7 bases. The CDR3 totals 15 residues. The ends lost 5 bases at V and 6 bases at J; junction bases unmatched: 10. Germline loops: CDR1 SGHAT, CDR2 FQNNGV. The CDR3: CASSPVGLAVNEQFF. The DNA of the CDR3 is TGTGCCAGCAGCCCTGTGGGGCTAGCGGTCAATGAGCAGTTCTTC. The full variable domain, completed using reference TRBV11-2 and TRBJ2-1, is EAGVAQSPRYKIIEKRQSVAFWCNPISGHATLYWYQQILGQGPKLLIQFQNNGVVDDSQLPKDRFSAERLKGVDSTLKIQPAKLEDSAVYLCASSPVGLAVNEQFFGPGTRLTVL.

The chain links TRBV28 to TRBJ1-1, with 10 bases fitting TRBD1. The junction had 7 bases not matched to a gene; V was cut back by 8 bases and J by 1 base. CDR3 length equals 15 residues. Looked up from germline, CDR1 is MDHEN and CDR2 is SYDVKM. The CDR3 bases are TGTGCCAGCTCGAGACAGGGGGCGGGGAACACTGAAGCTTTCTTT. It translates to CASSRQGAGNTEAFF.

A note on this clone: Distinct nucleotide sequences in the sample also encode this CDR3. V gene TRBV7-3 combines with J gene TRBJ2-5; 8 bases fit TRBD2. CDR3 size: 13 residues. J gave up 4 bases and V 2 bases, and 0 bases lay outside the gene matches. Germline V gives CDR1 SGHTA, CDR2 FQGTGA. CDR3 protein: CASSLAGGETQYF. The CDR3, as DNA: TGTGCCAGCAGCTTAGCGGGAGGAGAGACCCAGTACTTC.

V usage is TRBV15 and J usage is TRBJ2-2, with TRBD1 matching over 8 bases. Germline CDR1 reads LNHNV; CDR2 reads YYDKDF (reference sequence). The CDR3 contains 16 residues. After removal of 1 base from V and 4 bases from J, the junction contained 5 bases not matched to a gene. The CDR3 DNA sequence: TGTGCCACCAGCAGAGTGAAGCAGGGGGCCACCGGGGAGCTGTTTTTT. As protein: CATSRVKQGATGELFF.

The count of this clone is one. The genes are TRBV4-3 and TRBJ2-7, with D tentatively TRBD2 (7 bases). CDR1 LGHNA and CDR2 YSLEER come from the germline V gene. V lost 1 base and J lost 7, with 20 bases in between. CDR3 size: 16 residues. The CDR3, as DNA: TGCGCCAGCAGCCAAGCACCCCGCGGGGGCGCGGGGGAGCAGTACTTC. Amino acids: CASSQAPRGGAGEQYF.

This chain joins TRBV6-5 and TRBJ1-3; D possibly corresponds to TRBD1 (5 bases). CDR1 is MNHEY and CDR2 is SVGAGI in the germline V gene. V dropped 2 bases and J dropped 4 bases, with 15 bases sitting between them. The CDR3 is 16 residues long. The CDR3 loop reads CASSYDGQGAGNTIYF. DNA for the CDR3: TGTGCCAGCAGTTACGATGGGCAGGGTGCAGGAAACACCATATATTTT.

This chain uses TRBV6-5 with TRBJ2-5, with 8 bases aligning to TRBD2. This CDR3 region has 15 residues. Trimming took 4 bases from V and 5 from J; bases not matched to a gene: 9. Germline CDR1 is MNHEY and CDR2 is SVGAGI. CDR3 residues: CASSSGPSSGETQYF. The DNA for the CDR3 is TGTGCCAGCAGTTCCGGACCTTCTAGCGGGGAGACCCAGTACTTC.

There are a few counts of this clone. The CDR3 loop is CASSPPNDRVPFF. CDR3 sequence (DNA): TGTGCCAGCTCACCACCCAACGACAGGGTCCCGTTCTTC. The chain combines TRBV18 with TRBJ2-1, with 7 bases fitting TRBD1. This CDR3 contains 13 residues. The germline gives CDR1 KGHSH, CDR2 LQKENI. The J segment lost 15 bases and the V segment lost 0 bases, leaving 8 bases of the junction unmatched.

The sample holds a few counts of this clone. J is TRBJ2-2 and V is TRBV6-5; 11 nucleotides agree with TRBD1. The CDR3 is 15 amino acids. Trimming cost V 5 bases and J 6 bases; bases outside gene matches: 5. Germline CDR1 MNHEY, CDR2 SVGAGI. The CDR3 here is CASSPDRGLPGELFF. The CDR3 nucleotides are TGTGCCAGCAGTCCGGACAGGGGGCTCCCCGGGGAGCTGTTTTTT.